The 26 T cell receptor beta chains below were found in one sample sequenced in a study of CD8+ T cells in alopecia areata. Treatment: oral pan-JAK inhibitor, 5-10 mg twice daily. Investigators isolated RNA and reverse transcribed it into cDNA to act as the sequencing template. TCRdb's copy holds only in-frame clones and misses some; the assay was immunoSEQ multiplex PCR. Of around 290,000 clones detected, nearly 60% appear once; the ten largest clones hold approximately 1.7%. The sequences come from CD4+ T cells sorted from blood, collected at week 24, from a patient treated with tofacitinib. These receptors all stem from a human donor with alopecia areata.

This clone has only a few counts. The chain links TRBV29-1 to TRBJ1-1; 8 nucleotides agree with TRBD1. V was clipped by 4 bases and J by 4 bases; unmatched bases: 5. CDR3 size: 13 residues. Germline V gene data show CDR1 as SQVTM and CDR2 as ANQGSEA. The CDR3 bases are TGCAGCGTTGCGGACAGGGAGGGCACTGAAGCTTTCTTT. Its translation is CSVADREGTEAFF.

This clone has a handful of counts. The chain has TRBV19 and TRBJ2-1; D unresolved. The CDR3 is 12 amino acids. Germline CDR1 and CDR2: LNHDA and SQIVND (reference sequence). Trimming left V 4 bases short and J 3 bases short, with 4 bases between. In nucleotides, the CDR3 is TGTGCCAGTAGTAAAGGCTACAATGAGCAGTTCTTC. Its translation: CASSKGYNEQFF.

This clone was picked up a small number of times. This chain connects TRBV5-1 to TRBJ2-5, with 7 bases fitting TRBD1. The junction had 8 bases not matched to a gene; V was cut back by 3 bases and J by 0 bases. In germline, CDR1 is SGHRS, CDR2 YFSETQ. This CDR3 has 16 amino acids. CDR3 loop: CASSSGTARYQETQYF. CDR3 nucleotides: TGCGCCAGCAGCTCCGGGACAGCCCGGTACCAAGAGACCCAGTACTTC. Based on the CDR3 plus reference TRBV5-1 and TRBJ2-5, the full variable domain is KAGVTQTPRYLIKTRGQQVTLSCSPISGHRSVSWYQQTPGQGLQFLFEYFSETQRNKGNFPGRFSGRQFSNSRSEMNVSTLELGDSALYLCASSSGTARYQETQYFGPGTRLLVL.

The genes are TRBV28 and TRBJ2-7; no clear D gene. CDR3 length: 13 residues. Trimming removed 7 bases from V and 3 bases from J, with 13 bases in between. CDR1 MDHEN and CDR2 SYDVKM come from the germline V gene. CDR3 region: CASISALNYEQYF. DNA for the CDR3: TGTGCCAGCATTTCTGCATTAAACTACGAGCAGTACTTC.

The gene calls are TRBV30 and TRBJ2-7; a possible D gene is TRBD1 (5 bases). This CDR3 contains 16 residues. V was trimmed by 3 bases and J by 2 bases, leaving 20 bases between them. Germline V gene lookup returns CDR1 GTSNPN and CDR2 SVGIG (reference sequence). The CDR3 DNA follows: TGTGCCTGGAGCTCACACCTGCAGGGAAGAGCCTACGAGCAGTACTTC. It specifies CAWSSHLQGRAYEQYF.

This rearrangement joins TRBV13 to TRBJ2-1; weak D call: TRBD1 (6 bases). Germline V gene lookup returns CDR1 PRHDT and CDR2 FYEKMQ (reference sequence). CDR3 size: 17 residues. V lost 4 bases, J lost 0 bases, and 16 bases lay in between. CDR3 in amino acids: CASSSGKQGSSYNEQFF. CDR3 nucleotide sequence: TGTGCCAGCAGCTCCGGAAAACAGGGAAGCTCCTACAATGAGCAGTTCTTC. Supplemented by reference TRBV13 and TRBJ2-1, the full variable domain reads AAGVIQSPRHLIKEKRETATLKCYPIPRHDTVYWYQQGPGQDPQFLISFYEKMQSDKGSIPDRFSAQQFSDYHSELNMSSLELGDSALYFCASSSGKQGSSYNEQFFGPGTRLTVL.

This chain links TRBV5-4 with TRBJ2-3; either TRBD1 or TRBD2 may supply D (5 bases each). Germline lookup yields CDR1 SGHNT and CDR2 YYREEE (reference sequence). The CDR3 spans 15 residues. Trimming left V 4 bases short and J 1 base short, with 13 bases between. The CDR3 nucleotides are TGTGCCAGCAGCCCCGGGACCCACGGCACAGATACGCAGTATTTT. Translated: CASSPGTHGTDTQYF.

The V and J genes are TRBV30 and TRBJ1-6; D is ambiguous. The germline V gene encodes CDR1 GTSNPN and CDR2 SVGIG (reference sequence). The CDR3 length is 11 residues. V was pared by 2 bases and J by 10 bases, with 6 bases between. The CDR3 spells CAWSKNSPLHF. In nucleotides, the CDR3 is TGTGCCTGGAGTAAGAACTCACCCCTCCACTTT.

The V and J genes are TRBV30 and TRBJ1-6, with TRBD1 matching over 7 bases. The V gene end was trimmed by 6 bases and the J gene end by 4 bases; junction bases not matched to a gene: 6. This CDR3 has 14 amino acids. CDR1 and CDR2 from the germline V gene are GTSNPN and SVGIG (reference sequence). CDR3 residues: CACEPGQYNSPLHF. The DNA of the CDR3 is TGTGCCTGCGAGCCGGGACAGTATAATTCACCCCTCCACTTT.

This clone was seen a few times. V gene TRBV6-1 combines with J gene TRBJ2-3; no definite D call. The germline V gene encodes CDR1 MNHNS and CDR2 SASEGT. V lost 6 bases, J lost 8 bases, and 9 bases lay in between. This CDR3 contains 11 residues. The chain's CDR3 is CASRRGSTQYF. The CDR3 DNA reads as TGTGCCAGCAGGCGAGGTTCTACGCAGTATTTT.

The chain recombines TRBV9 with TRBJ2-2; possibly TRBD1 for D (6 bases). Per the germline V gene, CDR1 is SGDLS and CDR2 is YYNGEE. V shed 7 bases and J shed 0 bases, with 10 bases lying between them. The CDR3 is 14 residues long. In DNA form, the CDR3 reads TGTGCCAGCCACCGGGACACGAACACCGGGGAGCTGTTTTTT. Translating it yields CASHRDTNTGELFF.

V gene TRBV4-2 combines with J gene TRBJ1-1; D might be TRBD1 (5 bases). Trimming removed 4 bases at V and 5 bases at J, with 17 bases between. Germline assignment: CDR1 LGHNA and CDR2 YNFKEQ. The CDR3 sequence is 15 residues long. DNA of the CDR3: TGTGCCAGCAGCCGTCCCGGGGCGCGGAAGACTGAAGCTTTCTTT. It translates to CASSRPGARKTEAFF.

In its sample, this clone was seen once. V gene TRBV14 combines with J gene TRBJ2-3; 8 nucleotides line up with TRBD2. The CDR3 runs to 15 residues. CDR1 is SGHDN and CDR2 is FVKESK in the germline V gene. Trimming cost V 2 bases and J 1 base; bases outside gene matches: 2. CDR3 in amino acids: CASSQIAGRTDTQYF. Written as DNA, the CDR3 is TGTGCCAGCAGCCAAATAGCGGGGCGCACAGATACGCAGTATTTT.

The sample holds a few counts of this clone. V and J are TRBV6-5 and TRBJ2-2, with 7 nucleotides matching TRBD1. V trimming: 8 bases; J trimming: 6 bases; junction bases outside the gene matches: 6. Germline lookup yields CDR1 MNHEY and CDR2 SVGAGI. The CDR3 is 13 amino acids. The CDR3, as DNA: TGTGCCAGCCGGACGACAGGGCCCGGGGAGCTGTTTTTT. Translation: CASRTTGPGELFF.

V usage is TRBV27 and J usage is TRBJ2-2; 10 bases are a match to TRBD2. V shed 4 bases, J shed 4 bases, and the junction held 9 bases outside the gene matches. This CDR3 contains 17 residues. Germline values: CDR1 MNHEY, CDR2 SMNVEV (reference sequence). This CDR3 is CASSSDIGTSVTGELFF. CDR3 coding DNA: TGTGCCAGCAGTTCCGATATAGGGACTAGCGTCACCGGGGAGCTGTTTTTT.

The chain is built from TRBV7-2 and TRBJ1-2, with D possibly matching TRBD1 (5 bases). Trimming cost V 4 bases and J 3 bases, with 18 bases left between them. This CDR3 spans 16 amino acids. The germline V gene has CDR1 SGHTA and CDR2 FQGNSA. The CDR3 bases are TGTGCCAGCAGCTATGAGTGGGGCAGGGCGGACTATGGCTACACCTTC. Translating gives CASSYEWGRADYGYTF.

This clone was observed a single time. The V and J genes are TRBV4-1 and TRBJ1-1; D remains ambiguous. The germline V gene encodes CDR1 MGHRA and CDR2 YSYEKL. This CDR3 contains 17 residues. V was pared by 2 bases and J by 0 bases, with 16 bases between. DNA for the CDR3: TGCGCCAGCAGCCAATCGGTCTGGGGTGCTCTGAACACTGAAGCTTTCTTT. Protein: CASSQSVWGALNTEAFF.

V is TRBV29-1 and J is TRBJ1-2, with 8 bases fitting TRBD1. CDR3 length equals 12 residues. Trimming removed 7 bases from V and 6 bases from J; junction bases left unmatched: 7. CDR1 and CDR2 from the germline V gene are SQVTM and ANQGSEA. CDR3 sequence reads: CSGTTGDHGYTF. The CDR3 nucleotides read TGCAGCGGGACGACAGGGGATCATGGCTACACCTTC.

The chain couples TRBV7-8 to TRBJ2-1, with D unresolved. This CDR3 is 16 amino acids long. The ends were cut back, 8 bases at V and 1 base at J, with 18 bases in the middle. Germline V gene data show CDR1 as SGHVS and CDR2 as FQNEAQ. For the CDR3, the DNA is TGTGCCAGCTATAGAGGCGACTGGAAGTCCTACAATGAGCAGTTCTTC. Translation: CASYRGDWKSYNEQFF. Complete variable domain (other parts from reference TRBV7-8 and TRBJ2-1): GAGVSQSPRYKVAKRGQDVALRCDPISGHVSLFWYQQALGQGPEFLTYFQNEAQLDKSGLPSDRFFAERPEGSVSTLKIQRTQQEDSAVYLCASYRGDWKSYNEQFFGPGTRLTVL.

In this sample, this clone turned up many times. The chain uses TRBV4-1 and TRBJ1-4; possible D gene TRBD1, 5 bases. Trimming removed 4 bases from V and 8 bases from J, with 20 bases in between. This CDR3 has 16 amino acids. Germline values: CDR1 MGHRA, CDR2 YSYEKL. CDR3 nucleotides: TGCGCCAGCAGCCGACGAAGGGGTGAAGCTGGGGAAAAACTGTTTTTT. Protein: CASSRRRGEAGEKLFF.

This clone was detected only a few times. The chain employs TRBV30 and TRBJ2-2, with TRBD2 matching 8 bases. The CDR3 has 15 amino acids. V dropped 3 bases and J dropped 5; count of bases not matched to a gene: 8. CDR1 and CDR2 (germline): GTSNPN, SVGIG (reference sequence). The CDR3 DNA reads TGTGCCTGGAGCCATAGCGGGGTCGTGACCGGGGAGCTGTTTTTT. Residues: CAWSHSGVVTGELFF.

V and J are TRBV5-6 and TRBJ2-2; D is undetermined. V was pared by 1 base and J by 3 bases, with 10 bases between. From germline, CDR1 is SGHDT and CDR2 YYEEEE. CDR3 length equals 15 residues. Here the CDR3 reads CASSLLDRDTGELFF. The CDR3, as DNA: TGTGCCAGCAGCTTGCTAGACCGGGACACCGGGGAGCTGTTTTTT.

V and J are TRBV7-9 and TRBJ2-7; tentatively, D is TRBD1 (5 bases). Trimming removed 4 bases from V and 2 bases from J, with 12 bases in between. The CDR3 is made up of 14 amino acids. Germline V gene sequence: CDR1 SEHNR, CDR2 FQNEAQ (reference sequence). The CDR3 reads CASSSGLDTYEQYF. CDR3 sequence (DNA): TGTGCCAGCAGCTCGGGTTTGGACACCTACGAGCAGTACTTC.

The gene calls are TRBV30 and TRBJ1-5; TRBD1 aligns across 8 bases. Germline V gene data show CDR1 as GTSNPN and CDR2 as SVGIG (reference sequence). The CDR3 length is 21 residues. The junction had 20 bases not matched to a gene; V was cut back by 0 bases and J by 1 base. For the CDR3, the DNA is TGTGCCTGGAGTGTACGACACACAGGGGGATTGGCAAATCGAAGCAATCAGCCCCAGCATTTT. This translates into CAWSVRHTGGLANRSNQPQHF.

J is TRBJ2-7 and V is TRBV7-6; D unresolved. Per germline, CDR1 SGHVS and CDR2 FNYEAQ. The CDR3 loop spans 12 amino acids. V dropped 8 bases and J dropped 9 bases, with 17 bases sitting between them. The CDR3 DNA is TGTGCCAGCGGTTGGGGTACGATGGGGCAGTACTTC. It codes for CASGWGTMGQYF.

The chain carries TRBV4-1 and TRBJ1-1; 9 bases align to TRBD1. This CDR3 region has 15 residues. The V segment lost 5 bases and the J segment 10 bases; nucleotides outside the gene matches: 14. CDR1 and CDR2 from the germline V gene are MGHRA and YSYEKL. This CDR3 reads CASSSGQGRDQGAFF. DNA of the CDR3: TGCGCCAGCAGCTCTGGACAGGGGCGCGATCAGGGAGCTTTCTTT.